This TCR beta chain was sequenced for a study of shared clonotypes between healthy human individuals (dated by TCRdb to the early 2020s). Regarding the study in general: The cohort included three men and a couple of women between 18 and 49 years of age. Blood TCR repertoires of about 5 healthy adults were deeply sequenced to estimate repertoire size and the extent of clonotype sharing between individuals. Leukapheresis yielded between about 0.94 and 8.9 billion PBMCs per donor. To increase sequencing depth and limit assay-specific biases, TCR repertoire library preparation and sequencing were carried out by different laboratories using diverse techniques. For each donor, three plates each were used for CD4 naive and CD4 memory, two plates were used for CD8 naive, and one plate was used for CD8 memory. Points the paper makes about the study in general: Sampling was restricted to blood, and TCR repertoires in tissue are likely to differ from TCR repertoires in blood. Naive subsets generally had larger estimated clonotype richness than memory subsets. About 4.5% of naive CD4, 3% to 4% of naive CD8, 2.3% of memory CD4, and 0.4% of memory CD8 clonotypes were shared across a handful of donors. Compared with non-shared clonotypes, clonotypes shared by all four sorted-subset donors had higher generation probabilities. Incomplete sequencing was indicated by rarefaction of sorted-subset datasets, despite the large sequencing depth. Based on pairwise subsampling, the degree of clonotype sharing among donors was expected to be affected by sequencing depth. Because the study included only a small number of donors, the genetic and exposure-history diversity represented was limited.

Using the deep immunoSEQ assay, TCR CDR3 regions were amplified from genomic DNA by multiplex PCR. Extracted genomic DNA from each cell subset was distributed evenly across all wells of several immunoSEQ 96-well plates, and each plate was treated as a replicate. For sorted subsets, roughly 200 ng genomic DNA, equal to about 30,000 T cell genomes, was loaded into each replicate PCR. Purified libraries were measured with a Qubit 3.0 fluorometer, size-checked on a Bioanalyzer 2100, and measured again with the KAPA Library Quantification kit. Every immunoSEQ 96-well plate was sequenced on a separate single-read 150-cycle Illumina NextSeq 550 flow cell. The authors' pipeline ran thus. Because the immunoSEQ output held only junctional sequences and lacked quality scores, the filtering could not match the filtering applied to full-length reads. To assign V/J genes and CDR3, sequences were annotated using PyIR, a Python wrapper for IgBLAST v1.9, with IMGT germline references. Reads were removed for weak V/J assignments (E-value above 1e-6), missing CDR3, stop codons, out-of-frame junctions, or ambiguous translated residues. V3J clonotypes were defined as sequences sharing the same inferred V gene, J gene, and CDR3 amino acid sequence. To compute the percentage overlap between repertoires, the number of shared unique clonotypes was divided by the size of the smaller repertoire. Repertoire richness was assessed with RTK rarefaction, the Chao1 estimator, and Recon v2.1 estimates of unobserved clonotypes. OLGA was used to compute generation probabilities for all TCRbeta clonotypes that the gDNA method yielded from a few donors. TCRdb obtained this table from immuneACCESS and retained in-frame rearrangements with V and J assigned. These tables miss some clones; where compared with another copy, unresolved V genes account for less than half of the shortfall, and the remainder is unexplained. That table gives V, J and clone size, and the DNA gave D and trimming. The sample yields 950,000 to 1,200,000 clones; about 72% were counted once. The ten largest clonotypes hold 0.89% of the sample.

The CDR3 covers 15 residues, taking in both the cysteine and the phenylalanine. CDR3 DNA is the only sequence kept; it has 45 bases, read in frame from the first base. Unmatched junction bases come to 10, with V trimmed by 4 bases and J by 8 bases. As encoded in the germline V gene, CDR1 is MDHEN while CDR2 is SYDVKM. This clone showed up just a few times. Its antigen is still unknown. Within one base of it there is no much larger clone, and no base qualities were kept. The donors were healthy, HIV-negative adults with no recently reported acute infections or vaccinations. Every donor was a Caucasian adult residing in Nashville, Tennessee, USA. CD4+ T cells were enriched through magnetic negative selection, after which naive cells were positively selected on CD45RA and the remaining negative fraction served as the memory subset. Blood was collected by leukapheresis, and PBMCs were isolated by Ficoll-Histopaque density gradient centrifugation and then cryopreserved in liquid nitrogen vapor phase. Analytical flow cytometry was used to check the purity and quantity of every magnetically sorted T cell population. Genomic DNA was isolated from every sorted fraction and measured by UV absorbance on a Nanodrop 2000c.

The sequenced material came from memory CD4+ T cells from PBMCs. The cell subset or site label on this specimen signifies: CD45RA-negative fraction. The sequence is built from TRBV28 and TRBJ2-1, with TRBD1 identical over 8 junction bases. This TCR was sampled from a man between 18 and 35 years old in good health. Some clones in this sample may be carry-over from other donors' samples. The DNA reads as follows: TGTGCCAGCAGTTCCCAGGGGGCGCCCATCCATGAGCAGTTCTTC. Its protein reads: CASSSQGAPIHEQFF.